This T cell receptor beta chain was retrieved from a study of blood T cell repertoires in COVID-19. J lost 3 bases, V lost 6 bases, and 4 bases had no gene match. Per germline, CDR1 MNHEY and CDR2 SVGAGI. The CDR3 extends over 14 amino acids. Participant-reported clinical history was the basis for cohort assignment. How the authors handled the data: Reference gene primer amplification gave estimated nucleated cell counts. Here immunoSEQ multiplex PCR was the method, and the copy in TCRdb shows in-frame clones only, minus some. V and J calls plus clone size are reproduced from that table; the DNA served to infer D and trimming. The data show 290,000 or so clones, roughly 90% seen once.

V is TRBV6-5 and J is TRBJ1-4; TRBD1 matches at 7 bases. The source material was PBMCs or T cells enriched from blood (not recorded which). The source is a woman in her late teens or twenties with acute COVID-19. CDR3 sequence: CASSQTGPNEKLFF. DNA for the CDR3: TGTGCCAGCAGCCAGACAGGGCCTAATGAAAAACTGTTTTTT.